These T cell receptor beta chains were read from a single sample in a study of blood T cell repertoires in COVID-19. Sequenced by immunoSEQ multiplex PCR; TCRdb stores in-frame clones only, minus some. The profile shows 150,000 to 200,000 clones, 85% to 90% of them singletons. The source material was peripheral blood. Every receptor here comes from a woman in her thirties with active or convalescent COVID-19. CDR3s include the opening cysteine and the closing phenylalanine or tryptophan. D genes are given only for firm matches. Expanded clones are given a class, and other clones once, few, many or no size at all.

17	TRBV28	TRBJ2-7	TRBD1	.	TGTGCCAGCCGCAGGGGGACAGCGAACTTATGGTACTACGAGCAGTACTTC	CASRRGTANLWYYEQYF
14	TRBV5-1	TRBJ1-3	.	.	TGCGCCAGCAGCCCACAGGGTTCGGTGGACACCATATATTTT	CASSPQGSVDTIYF
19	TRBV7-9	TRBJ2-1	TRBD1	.	TGTGCCAGCAGCTTCCGCGAAAGGGGGACAGGCCACCCTTACAATGAGCAGTTCTTC	CASSFRERGTGHPYNEQFF
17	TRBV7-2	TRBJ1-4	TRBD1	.	TGTGCCAGCAGCTTAGGAGACAGGGGAGAAACTAATGAAAAACTGTTTTTT	CASSLGDRGETNEKLFF
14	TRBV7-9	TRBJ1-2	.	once	TGTGCCAGCAGCCCCTCCCAAGCAGGGGAGGGCTACACCTTC	CASSPSQAGEGYTF
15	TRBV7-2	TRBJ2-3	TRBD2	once	TGTGCCAGCAGCTTGACTAGCGGCCCCCTTGATACGCAGTATTTT	CASSLTSGPLDTQYF
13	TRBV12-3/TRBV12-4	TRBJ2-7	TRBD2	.	TGTGCCAGCAGTTCGGGGGGTACCTACGAGCAGTACTTC	CASSSGGTYEQYF
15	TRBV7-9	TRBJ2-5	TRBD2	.	TGTGCCAGCAGCTTAGGGGGGGGTCTCCAAGAGACCCAGTACTTC	CASSLGGGLQETQYF
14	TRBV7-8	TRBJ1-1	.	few	TGTGCCAGCAGCCCTGAGGTGGGGGCACCCGAAGCTTTCTTT	CASSPEVGAPEAFF
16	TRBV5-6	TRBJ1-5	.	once	TGTGCCAGCAGCTTGACTAGCGGGTCGAGCAATCAGCCCCAGCATTTT	CASSLTSGSSNQPQHF
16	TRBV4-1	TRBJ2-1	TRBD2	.	TGCGCCAGCAGCCAGGGTAGCGGGGGGCCCTCCAATGAGCAGTTCTTC	CASSQGSGGPSNEQFF
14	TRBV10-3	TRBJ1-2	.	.	TGTGCCATCAGTGACTCACAGGCAACCTTGGGCTACACCTTC	CAISDSQATLGYTF
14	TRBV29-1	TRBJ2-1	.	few	TGCAGCGTCGTAAAATGGGAGGGGGGCAATGAGCAGTTCTTC	CSVVKWEGGNEQFF
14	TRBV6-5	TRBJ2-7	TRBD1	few	TGTGCCAGCAGGCCGGACAGGGCTCCCTACGAGCAGTACTTC	CASRPDRAPYEQYF
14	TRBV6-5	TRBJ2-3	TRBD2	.	TGTGCCAGCACCACTAGCGGGAGCAGAGATACGCAGTATTTT	CASTTSGSRDTQYF
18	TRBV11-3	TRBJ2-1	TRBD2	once	TGTGCCAGCAGCTTAAGAGCGGGAGGGCCTTCAATCTACAATGAGCAGTTCTTC	CASSLRAGGPSIYNEQFF
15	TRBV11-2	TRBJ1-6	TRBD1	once	TGTGCCAGCACCTTGACAGGGGCCTATAATTCACCCCTCCACTTT	CASTLTGAYNSPLHF
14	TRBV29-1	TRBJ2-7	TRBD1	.	TGCAGCGTTTACCTCGGGACAGGCACCTACGAGCAGTACTTC	CSVYLGTGTYEQYF
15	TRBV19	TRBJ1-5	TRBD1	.	TGTGCCAGTAAGCTGACAGGGTATAGCAATCAGCCCCAGCATTTT	CASKLTGYSNQPQHF
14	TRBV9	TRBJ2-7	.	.	TGTGCCAGCAGCGTAGACCCGTACGAATTGCGGCAGTACTTC	CASSVDPYELRQYF